The 27 T cell receptor beta chains given below trace back to one sample, sequenced in a study of T cell responses to AZD1222 COVID-19 vaccine. Libraries were prepared by immunoSEQ multiplex PCR; TCRdb keeps only in-frame clonotypes and omits some of them. Of tens of thousands of clones listed, around nine tenths are singletons. The material sequenced was peripheral blood, taken 28 days after the second AZD1222 dose. All receptors come from an adult who received the AZD1222 COVID-19 vaccine.

The rearrangement uses TRBV3-1 (or the pseudogene TRBV3-2) and TRBJ2-7; D ambiguous. V dropped 4 bases and J dropped 4 bases, with 8 bases sitting between them. The CDR3 is 12 amino acids. Germline V lookup: CDR1 LGHDT, CDR2 YNNKEL (reference sequence). Here the CDR3 DNA reads TGTGCCAGCAGCCGTACCAGATACGAGCAGTACTTC. Its protein product is CASSRTRYEQYF.

The gene calls are TRBV6-5 and TRBJ1-4; D call uncertain. This CDR3 is 15 amino acids long. The germline gives CDR1 MNHEY, CDR2 SVGAGI. Between the trimmed V and J ends, which lost 4 bases and 0 bases, there was a span of 9 bases. CDR3 bases: TGTGCCAGCAGTTCCGAGGGAGCAACTAATGAAAAACTGTTTTTT. This codes for CASSSEGATNEKLFF.

J is TRBJ2-7 and V is TRBV10-2, with 8 bases aligning to TRBD1. The germline gives CDR1 WSHSY, CDR2 SAAADI. The CDR3 is 16 amino acids. V was pared by 0 bases and J by 3 bases, with 7 bases of the junction left unmatched. Written as DNA, the CDR3 is TGCGCCAGCAGTGAGTCGCTGGACAGGGCCCACTACGAGCAGTACTTC. It is translated as CASSESLDRAHYEQYF.

The genes are TRBV30 and TRBJ2-5; 8 bases line up with TRBD1. The CDR3 extends over 13 amino acids. Germline V gene data show CDR1 as GTSNPN and CDR2 as SVGIG (reference sequence). V lost 2 bases to trimming and J lost 7 bases; unmatched junction nucleotides: 6. DNA of the CDR3: TGTGCCTGGAGTTCGTCAGGGGGCGTGACCCAGTACTTC. This codes for CAWSSSGGVTQYF.

This chain connects TRBV25-1 to TRBJ2-7, with D perhaps given as TRBD1 or TRBD2 (7 bases each). V dropped 7 bases and J dropped 2 bases, with 12 bases sitting between them. Germline-derived CDR1 and CDR2 are MGHDK and SYGVNS. The CDR3 loop spans 13 amino acids. CDR3 sequence: CASTQGGAYEQYF. DNA of the CDR3: TGTGCCAGCACCCAGGGGGGGGCCTACGAGCAGTACTTC.

This sequence joins TRBV18 and TRBJ1-5, with D possibly matching TRBD1 (5 bases). Trimming removed 0 bases at V and 0 bases at J, with 15 bases between. CDR1 is KGHSH and CDR2 is LQKENI in the germline V gene. The CDR3 extends over 18 amino acids. The CDR3 sequence is CASSPPSLAGYSNQPQHF. The CDR3 DNA reads TGTGCCAGCTCACCACCAAGTTTGGCAGGGTATAGCAATCAGCCCCAGCATTTT.

V and J are TRBV5-6 and TRBJ2-2, with D possibly TRBD2 on 5 matching bases. V was clipped by 4 bases and J by 5 bases, with 15 bases between them. From germline, CDR1 is SGHDT and CDR2 YYEEEE. The CDR3 loop spans 15 amino acids. The CDR3 here is CASSLDWTGTGELFF. CDR3 nucleotide sequence: TGTGCCAGCAGCCTTGACTGGACGGGAACCGGGGAGCTGTTTTTT.

The chain combines TRBV6-5 with TRBJ2-3, with D unclear. Germline assignment: CDR1 MNHEY and CDR2 SVGAGI. V lost 0 bases, J lost 1 base, and 11 bases lay in between. The CDR3 runs 16 residues. The CDR3 is CASSYSWAVGTDTQYF. The CDR3 DNA reads TGTGCCAGCAGTTACTCTTGGGCGGTGGGCACAGATACGCAGTATTTT.

This chain uses TRBV21-1 with TRBJ1-6. TRBV21-1 corresponds to a pseudogene. The CDR3 has 15 amino acids. The CDR3 nucleotides read TGTGCCAGCAGCAACCCCGGGCCTTACCCCTCACCCCTCCACTTT. It specifies CASSNPGPYPSPLHF.

The gene calls are TRBV3-1 (or the pseudogene TRBV3-2) and TRBJ1-1; possibly TRBD1 for D (5 bases). This CDR3 spans 14 amino acids. The germline V and J ends were trimmed by 3 bases and 4 bases, with 12 bases remaining between them. Per the germline V gene, CDR1 is LGHDT and CDR2 is YNNKEL (reference sequence). The CDR3 nucleotides are TGTGCCAGCAGCCATAATGGGGGAGGCACTGAAGCTTTCTTT. Translating it yields CASSHNGGGTEAFF.

Details on this clone: The junction and the germline gene differ at one end; a read error may be behind it. The chain uses TRBV14 and TRBJ1-4; D is uncertain. Germline values: CDR1 SGHDN, CDR2 FVKESK. This CDR3 comprises 16 residues. CDR3 in DNA: TGTGCCAGCAGCCACGGGTTTGGTCAATCTAATGAGAAACTGTTTTTT. It translates to CASSHGFGQSNEKLFF.

CDR3 sequence reads: CASSQDDSNVGGNTIYF. In nucleotides, the CDR3 is TGTGCCAGCAGCCAAGATGATAGTAACGTAGGAGGAAACACCATATATTTT. V gene TRBV4-2 combines with J gene TRBJ1-3; no reliable D call. The germline V gene encodes CDR1 LGHNA and CDR2 YNFKEQ. V lost 0 bases and J 4 bases, leaving 16 bases between the germline ends. The CDR3 totals 17 residues.

The chain carries TRBV3-1 (or the pseudogene TRBV3-2) and TRBJ1-2; no clear D gene. Deletions cut 10 bases from V and 1 base from J, with 10 bases between. The germline gives CDR1 LGHDT, CDR2 YNNKEL (reference sequence). The CDR3 runs 12 residues. The DNA for the CDR3 is TGTGCCACCCAGACTTATAACTATGGCTACACCTTC. Protein: CATQTYNYGYTF.

This rearrangement joins TRBV2 to TRBJ1-2, with D possibly matching TRBD1 (5 bases). This CDR3 has 12 residues. Germline V gene sequence: CDR1 SNHLY, CDR2 FYNNEI. Trimming took off 10 bases at V and 7 bases at J, with 16 bases between the two ends. CDR3 DNA sequence: TGTGCCATGGGGGGAACGAGGGGTGGCTACACCTTC. It specifies CAMGGTRGGYTF.

The chain links TRBV6-5 to TRBJ1-1, with 7 positions matching TRBD1. The germline CDR1 and CDR2 sequences are MNHEY and SVGAGI. J lost 0 bases, V lost 6 bases, and 1 base had no gene match. The CDR3 loop spans 13 amino acids. In DNA, the CDR3 is TGTGCCAGCAGGGGACAGATGAACACTGAAGCTTTCTTT. It encodes CASRGQMNTEAFF.

The genes are TRBV2 and TRBJ2-1; 8 positions match TRBD2. The length of the CDR3 is 14 residues. Germline V gives CDR1 SNHLY, CDR2 FYNNEI. Trimming removed 7 bases from V and 2 bases from J; junction bases left unmatched: 4. DNA for the CDR3: TGTGCCAGCAAAGAACTAGCGGCCTACAATGAGCAGTTCTTC. Translated, it gives CASKELAAYNEQFF.

This chain uses TRBV12-3 or TRBV12-4 with TRBJ2-7; D remains ambiguous. The CDR3 totals 12 residues. V was clipped by 5 bases and J by 1 base, with 6 bases between them. The CDR3 nucleotides read TGTGCCAGCAGTCGACGATCCTACGAGCAGTACTTC. This gives the protein CASSRRSYEQYF.

CDR3 amino acids: CATAGQGGTEAFF. For the CDR3, the DNA is TGTGCCACCGCGGGACAGGGGGGCACTGAAGCTTTCTTT. V is TRBV2 and J is TRBJ1-1, with TRBD1 matching 11 bases. V lost 10 bases and J lost 4; bases outside the gene matches: 5. CDR3 length: 13 amino acids. Germline loops: CDR1 SNHLY, CDR2 FYNNEI.

V gene TRBV6-5 combines with J gene TRBJ2-3, with D perhaps TRBD1 (5 bases). V gave up 0 bases and J gave up 5 bases, with 15 bases separating them. The CDR3 spans 16 residues. The germline V gene encodes CDR1 MNHEY and CDR2 SVGAGI. The CDR3 sequence: CASSYSGSGQGDTQYF. CDR3 bases: TGTGCCAGCAGTTACTCGGGGTCAGGGCAGGGAGATACGCAGTATTTT.

This clone occurred once. V is TRBV5-4 and J is TRBJ1-2, with TRBD1 matching over 9 bases. This CDR3 comprises 15 residues. CDR1 SGHNT and CDR2 YYREEE come from the germline V gene (reference sequence). The V and J ends lost 4 bases and 4 bases, in that order; junction bases with no gene match: 8. CDR3 sequence reads: CASSQNRGQGYGYTF. The CDR3 bases are TGTGCCAGCAGCCAGAACAGGGGGCAAGGCTATGGCTACACCTTC.

The V call is TRBV10-2, the J call TRBJ2-7, with unresolved D. V was cut by 5 bases and J by 1 base, with 3 bases left in between. Germline V gene sequence: CDR1 WSHSY, CDR2 SAAADI. This CDR3 is 11 amino acids long. The CDR3 region is CASSMSYEQYF. The DNA for the CDR3 is TGCGCCAGCAGTATGTCCTACGAGCAGTACTTC.

The chain links TRBV19 to TRBJ2-7, with D unresolved. V was cut by 3 bases and J by 2 bases, with 11 bases left in between. The CDR3 is 14 residues long. Per germline, CDR1 LNHDA and CDR2 SQIVND (reference sequence). CDR3 region: CASSMNRVPYEQYF. The CDR3 DNA sequence: TGTGCCAGTAGTATGAATCGGGTCCCCTACGAGCAGTACTTC.

The rearrangement joins TRBV15 to TRBJ1-1, with a weak D call TRBD1 (6 bases). The CDR3 consists of 16 residues. The germline V gene has CDR1 LNHNV and CDR2 YYDKDF (reference sequence). Trimming removed 2 bases from V and 2 bases from J, with 15 bases in between. The CDR3 DNA reads as TGTGCCACCAGCAGACGGGGGGCAGGGGCTAACACTGAAGCTTTCTTT. It translates to CATSRRGAGANTEAFF. The complete variable domain, with remaining parts taken from reference TRBV15 and TRBJ1-1, reads DAMVIQNPRYQVTQFGKPVTLSCSQTLNHNVMYWYQQKSSQAPKLLFHYYDKDFNNEADTPDNFQSRRPNTSFCFLDIRSPGLGDTAMYLCATSRRGAGANTEAFFGQGTRLTVV.

The V gene is TRBV6-5, the J gene TRBJ2-5; 12 bases agree with TRBD1. Germline CDR1 and CDR2: MNHEY and SVGAGI. The CDR3 length is 15 residues. J gave up 5 bases and V 11 bases, and 12 bases lay outside the gene matches. In DNA form, the CDR3 reads TGTGCCTGCCTTGAGGGGACAGGGGGCTGGGAGACCCAGTACTTC. It encodes CACLEGTGGWETQYF.

As DNA, the CDR3 is TGTGCCAGCAGCTTAGGGCGGGATCAGCCCCAGCATTTT. Its protein is CASSLGRDQPQHF. The rearrangement links TRBV11-1 to TRBJ1-5; D is ambiguous. CDR1 is SGHAT and CDR2 is FQDESV in the germline V gene (reference sequence). Trimming cost V 1 base and J 5 bases, with 6 bases left between them. CDR3 size: 13 residues. Looking up the rest from reference TRBV11-1 and TRBJ1-5 gives the full variable domain: EAEVAQSPRYKITEKSQAVAFWCDPISGHATLYWYRQILGQGPELLVQFQDESVVDDSQLPKDRFSAERLKGVDSTLKIQPAELGDSAMYLCASSLGRDQPQHFGDGTRLSIL.

The chain combines TRBV9 with TRBJ1-3, with 8 bases lining up with TRBD1. This CDR3 is 15 amino acids long. Germline assignment: CDR1 SGDLS and CDR2 YYNGEE. The V gene end was trimmed by 2 bases and the J gene end by 2 bases; junction bases not matched to a gene: 3. CDR3 sequence (DNA): TGTGCCAGCAGCGTTGACAGGGGCGCTGGAAACACCATATATTTT. This encodes CASSVDRGAGNTIYF.

V gene TRBV4-2 combines with J gene TRBJ2-1; 9 positions agree with TRBD2. The CDR3 runs to 17 residues. Germline trimming cut 8 bases from V and 5 bases from J; bases unmatched to any gene: 16. Germline V gene data show CDR1 as LGHNA and CDR2 as YNFKEQ. CDR3 sequence reads: CASSQVGSGGQNNEQFF. Here the CDR3 DNA reads TGTGCCAGCTCACAAGTCGGGAGCGGGGGGCAAAACAATGAGCAGTTCTTC.